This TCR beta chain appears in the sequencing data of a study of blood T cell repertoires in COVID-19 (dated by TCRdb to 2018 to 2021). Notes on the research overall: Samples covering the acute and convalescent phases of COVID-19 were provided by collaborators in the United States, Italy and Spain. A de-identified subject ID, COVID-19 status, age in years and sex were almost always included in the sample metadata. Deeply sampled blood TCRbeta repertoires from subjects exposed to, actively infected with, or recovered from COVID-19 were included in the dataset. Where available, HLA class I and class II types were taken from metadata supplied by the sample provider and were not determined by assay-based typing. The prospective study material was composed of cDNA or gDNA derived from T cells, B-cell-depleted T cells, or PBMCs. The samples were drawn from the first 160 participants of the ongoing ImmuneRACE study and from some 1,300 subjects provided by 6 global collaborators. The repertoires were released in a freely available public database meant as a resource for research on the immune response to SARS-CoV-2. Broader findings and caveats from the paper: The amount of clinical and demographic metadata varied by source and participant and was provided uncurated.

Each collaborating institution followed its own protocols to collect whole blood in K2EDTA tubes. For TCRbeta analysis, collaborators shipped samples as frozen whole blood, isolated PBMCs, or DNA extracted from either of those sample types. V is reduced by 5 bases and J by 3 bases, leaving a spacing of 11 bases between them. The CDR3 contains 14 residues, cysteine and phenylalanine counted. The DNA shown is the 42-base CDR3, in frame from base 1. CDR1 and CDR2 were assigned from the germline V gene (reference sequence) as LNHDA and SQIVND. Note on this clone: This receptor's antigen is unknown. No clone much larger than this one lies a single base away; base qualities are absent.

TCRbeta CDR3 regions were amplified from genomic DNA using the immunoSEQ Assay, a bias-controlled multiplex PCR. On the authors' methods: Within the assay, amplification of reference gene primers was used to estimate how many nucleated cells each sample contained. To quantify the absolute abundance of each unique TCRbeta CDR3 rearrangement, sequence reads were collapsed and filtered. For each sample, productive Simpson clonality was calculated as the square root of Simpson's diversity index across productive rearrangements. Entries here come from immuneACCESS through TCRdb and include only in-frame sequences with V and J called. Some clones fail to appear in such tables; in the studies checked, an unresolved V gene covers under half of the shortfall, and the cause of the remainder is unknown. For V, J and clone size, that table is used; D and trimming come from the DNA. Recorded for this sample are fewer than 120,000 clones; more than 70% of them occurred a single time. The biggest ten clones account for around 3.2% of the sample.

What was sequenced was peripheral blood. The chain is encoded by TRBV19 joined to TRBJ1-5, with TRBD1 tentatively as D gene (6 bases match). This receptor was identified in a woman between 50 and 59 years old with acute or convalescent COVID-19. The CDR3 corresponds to CASSHRELNQPQHF. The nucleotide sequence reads TGTGCCAGTAGTCACAGGGAACTCAATCAGCCCCAGCATTTT.